This T cell receptor (beta chain) was observed in a study of cytomegalovirus exposure and HLA in healthy donors (dated by TCRdb to 2015 to 2018). Background on the whole study: In an earlier analysis of roughly 590 of the donors, 250 to 350 Gb of sequence data and 90 million to 120 million unique TCR beta sequences from about 179 million T cells were reported. An early release covering approximately 600 HLA-typed donors comprised approximately 300 gigabases of sequencing data and 65 million to 100 million unique TCR sequences. Of the 300 to 500 genotyped donors, roughly 76% were placed in the genetic ancestry cluster associated with self-reported Caucasian donors. The study aimed to test whether signatures of past pathogen exposure could be identified by cataloging public T cell receptors. The study profiled the T cell repertoires of more than 500 subjects by immunosequencing and related them to cytomegalovirus serostatus. A separate validation cohort of more than 100 different subjects was used in addition to the roughly 700-subject first cohort. To predict cytomegalovirus infection status, the study brought together high-throughput TCR immunosequencing, statistical association of individual TCRs with disease status, and machine learning. In a later analysis, previously published TCR beta repertoires from 500 to 750 donors were re-analyzed and high-resolution HLA genotyping was added so that TCR occurrence patterns could be studied. Rather than using new phenotypic data, the later analysis identified candidate immune exposures from TCR beta sequences and from how often those sequences occurred across donors. In an earlier analysis of a few hundred of the donors, high-throughput TCR beta sequencing was used to judge whether each TCR beta V gene segment behaved as functional or pseudogenic. Donor age, sex, ethnicity and CMV serostatus were compiled alongside the repertoire data. In a later genetic analysis, genome-wide SNP genotypes for 398 of the 666 donors were used, and that subset was treated as a discovery cohort. Every discovery cohort repertoire had been produced on one sequencing platform. Class I and class II HLA loci were covered by the typing at four-digit resolution. The number of typed donors differed by locus: about 620-630 for A, B, C, DRB1 and DQB1; about 520 for DQA1; 606 for DPA1; and some 430 for DPB1. A handful of DR-DQ haplotypes were handled as single units for association and clustering because linkage in the cohort was strong. Across some 400 genotyped donors of the cohort, an average of roughly 250,000 unique TCR beta nucleotide sequences per donor were sequenced, and roughly 20% of those sequences were non-productive.

The CDR3 holds 13 amino acids from the cysteine to the phenylalanine. Only the CDR3 DNA stays, 39 bases, in frame from base 1. From a lookup of the germline V gene, CDR1 and CDR2 are SGHRS and YFSETQ. The cohort consisted of fewer than 700 healthy bone marrow donors. At the time of sampling, every cohort member was nominally healthy, though immune exposures that went unrecorded were likely present. The donor was CMV seronegative and belonged to the group of approximately 320 seronegative cohort members. Each donor provided a peripheral blood sample, and peripheral blood mononuclear cells were used for TCR beta sequencing. Genomic DNA was extracted from the blood cell samples with the Qiagen DNeasy Blood Extraction Kit. The library was produced with the immunoSEQ multiplex PCR assay. The multiplex PCR relied on a mix of 60 forward primers for TCR Vbeta segments and 13 reverse primers for TCR Jbeta segments. A multiplex PCR assay on genomic DNA amplified the CDR3 region of rearranged TCR beta genes. Amplified TCR beta libraries were sequenced as 87-base-pair reads on the Illumina HiSeq System. The published analysis was carried out like this. Across the 670 or so repertoires, a later analysis counted roughly 84 million unique TCR beta chains, 8.5 million to 12 million of which were shared by at least two donors. A nearest-neighbor algorithm error-corrected the raw reads and collapsed the reads into unique sequences, merging closely related sequences to remove PCR and sequencing errors. Alignment of CDR3 sequences to IMGT reference sequences was used to assign V, D and J gene segments. For a sequence to be retained, a match of at least six nucleotides was required to both a V gene segment and a J gene segment. A rearrangement counted as productive if the CDR3 had no stop codons and remained in frame with V and J, and every other rearrangement counted as non-productive. CDR3 was defined according to IMGT convention as the region running from the second conserved V-encoded cysteine to the conserved J-encoded phenylalanine. In an earlier analysis of approximately 590 of the donors, sequences lacking an unambiguous match to a single V gene segment were excluded. An earlier analysis of 500 to 700 of the donors classified V segments as functional when productive rearrangements were above 56.7% and as segregating when the standard deviation between donors was above 5%. A statistical classification framework was built to diagnose cytomegalovirus status from the catalog of TCR beta chain sequences. In a later analysis, V and J genes were assigned by comparing TCR nucleotide sequences against IMGT/GENE-DB human TR gene sequences. A later analysis assigned CDR3 sequences and most-parsimonious VDJ recombination scenarios with the TCRdist pipeline. In a later analysis, every TCR beta chain was defined by the combination of its CDR3 amino acid sequence and its V-gene family, and reads without a unique V-gene family were dropped. A later analysis removed roughly 590 highly shared, low-generation-probability nucleotide sequences to deal with suspected cross-contamination and a sequencing artifact. In a later analysis, a clonal expansion index was calculated for each public chain from normalized within-repertoire ranks of inferred template counts. Generation probabilities in a later analysis came from a VDJ recombination model fitted to out-of-frame rearrangements, and those results were checked against IGoR. A later analysis scored TCR-TCR, TCR-HLA and TCR-CMV co-occurrence with hypergeometric tests, applying a repertoire-size bias correction to TCR pairs. A later analysis estimated false discovery rates by permuting HLA or CMV assignments 20 times. A later analysis grouped co-occurring TCRs with DBSCAN, adding TCRdist sequence similarity when clustering within HLA-allele-positive subsets. Repertoires with fewer than 30,000 or more than 120,000 public chains, plus five repertoires with anomalous nucleotide sharing, were excluded from co-occurrence clustering. TCRdb retrieved this table from immuneACCESS and kept in-frame rearrangements only. Not all clones are present; in checked studies, unresolved V genes account for under half, and no reason is known for the remainder. V and J calls and clone size follow that table, whereas D and trimming were derived from the DNA. The sample table lists 110,000 to 150,000 clones, over 65% of them with a count of one. Together, the top ten hold roughly 1.7% of the sample.

The full study reports these points: Because some donors lacked HLA typing at each locus, the association tests relied only on the typed subset. A few of the identified cytomegalovirus-associated TCR beta chains were confirmed in vitro to be specific for cytomegalovirus antigens. In an earlier analysis of some 540 of the donors, most TCR beta V segments appeared in productive rearrangements about 87% or about 30% of the time, broadly matching IMGT annotations. According to a later analysis, TCR association rates differed among HLA loci, with DRB1 alleles showing the most associated TCRs and HLA-C alleles showing the fewest. A later genetic analysis reported fewer N-insertions in productive TCRs among donors in an Asian-associated ancestry cluster than the roughly 670-donor mean. A later analysis associated about 17,000 TCR beta sequences with specific HLA alleles at a false discovery rate of 0.05. According to a later analysis, most CMV-associated TCR beta chains appeared to be HLA-restricted, and the HLA associations seemed to be driven largely by CMV exposure. Assigning TCR associations to individual alleles was difficult when HLA alleles, especially DR and DQ, strongly co-occurred. An association between a missense DCLRE1C variant and V-gene and J-gene trimming of TCR beta chains was found in a later genetic analysis and replicated in an independent cohort. Correlated functional status among segregating V segments might be attributable to linkage disequilibrium, but an unknown experimental factor could not be ruled out. A group of highly shared sequence variants was considered likely to be a technical artifact of the sequencing pipeline. The study gave a list of some 150 TCR beta chains associated with cytomegalovirus. Roughly uniform sequencing depth across donors was assumed in presence/absence analyses, although this assumption may not hold. A further reported finding was that TCR beta sequences accurately predicted the HLA-A and HLA-B alleles for most subjects in the first cohort. Several of the top co-occurrence clusters appeared to be linked to parvovirus B19, influenza, CMV and Epstein-Barr virus, according to a later analysis. The authors suggested that the approach could potentially be extended to other disease states and immunological phenotypes. The classifier was reported to diagnose cytomegalovirus status with high specificity and sensitivity in both the original cohort and the validation cohort. For the cohort, immune exposure information was limited to CMV serostatus. Compared with equally common non-associated chains, HLA-associated TCR beta chains in a later analysis were more clonally expanded and had lower generation probabilities. Because counts were too low, some 17 rarely observed V segments, including chromosome 9 orphons, were left out of the earlier analysis of some 600 of the donors. While some public TCRs were present in many individuals, most TCR sequences turned up only very rarely across donors. This cohort had only TCR beta chains sequenced, and the lack of alpha or paired-chain data limited which features could be detected. Some IMGT-functional V segments, including TRBV6-2 and TRBV6-3, could not be told apart with the 87-base-pair reads, so those segments were excluded.

In regard to this clone: Its specific antigen is unknown. At one boundary the junction diverges from the germline segment, which might be a read error.

The sequencing input was PBMCs. The chain was built from TRBV5-1 and TRBJ2-2, with no confident D gene call. The TCR sequence derives from a woman in her thirties in good health and CMV-seronegative. The DNA reads TGTGCCAGCAGCCCAACATGGACCGGGGAGCTGTTTTTT. Its translation is CASSPTWTGELFF.